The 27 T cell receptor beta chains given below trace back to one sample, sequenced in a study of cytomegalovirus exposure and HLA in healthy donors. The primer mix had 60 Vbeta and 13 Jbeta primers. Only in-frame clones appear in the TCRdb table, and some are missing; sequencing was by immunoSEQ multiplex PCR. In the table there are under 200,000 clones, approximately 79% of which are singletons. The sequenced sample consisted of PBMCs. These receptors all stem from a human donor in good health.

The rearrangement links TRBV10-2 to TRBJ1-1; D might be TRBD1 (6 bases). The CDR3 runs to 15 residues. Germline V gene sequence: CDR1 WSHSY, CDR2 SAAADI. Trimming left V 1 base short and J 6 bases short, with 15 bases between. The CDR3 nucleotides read TGCGCCAGCAGTGAGTTCCAGGGGCGAACCTCTGAAGCTTTCTTT. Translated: CASSEFQGRTSEAFF.

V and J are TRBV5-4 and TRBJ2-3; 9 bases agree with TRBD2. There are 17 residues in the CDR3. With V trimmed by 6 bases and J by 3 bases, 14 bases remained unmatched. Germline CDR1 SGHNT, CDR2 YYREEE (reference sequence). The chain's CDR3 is CASNPRGGGALTDTQYF. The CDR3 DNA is TGTGCCAGCAACCCAAGGGGCGGGGGGGCCCTGACAGATACGCAGTATTTT.

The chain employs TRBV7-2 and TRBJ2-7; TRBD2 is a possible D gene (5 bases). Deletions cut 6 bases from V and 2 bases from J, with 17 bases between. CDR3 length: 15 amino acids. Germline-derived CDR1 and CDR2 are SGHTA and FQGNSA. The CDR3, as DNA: TGTGCCAGCAGACTTATCGAAGGAGCGGCCTACGAGCAGTACTTC. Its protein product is CASRLIEGAAYEQYF.

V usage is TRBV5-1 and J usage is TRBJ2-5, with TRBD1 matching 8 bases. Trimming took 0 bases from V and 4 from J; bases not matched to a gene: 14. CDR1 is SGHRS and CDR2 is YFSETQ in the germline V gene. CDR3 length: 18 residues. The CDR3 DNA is TGCGCCAGCAGCTTGGCCCCTGAGGGACAGGCGCGTGGAGAGACCCAGTACTTC. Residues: CASSLAPEGQARGETQYF.

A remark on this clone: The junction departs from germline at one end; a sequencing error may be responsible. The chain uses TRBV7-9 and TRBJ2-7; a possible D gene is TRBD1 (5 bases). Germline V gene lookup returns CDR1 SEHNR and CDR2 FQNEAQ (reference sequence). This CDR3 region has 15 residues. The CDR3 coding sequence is TGTTCCAGCAGTCCACGATTTCAGGTAGGGGACGAGCAGTACTTC. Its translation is CSSSPRFQVGDEQYF.

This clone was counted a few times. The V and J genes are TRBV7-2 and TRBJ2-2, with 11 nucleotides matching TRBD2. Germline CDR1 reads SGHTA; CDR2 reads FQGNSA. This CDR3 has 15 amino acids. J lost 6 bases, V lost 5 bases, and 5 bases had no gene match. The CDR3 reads CASSLSGGAPGELFF. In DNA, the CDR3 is TGTGCCAGCAGCCTTAGCGGGGGGGCCCCCGGGGAGCTGTTTTTT.

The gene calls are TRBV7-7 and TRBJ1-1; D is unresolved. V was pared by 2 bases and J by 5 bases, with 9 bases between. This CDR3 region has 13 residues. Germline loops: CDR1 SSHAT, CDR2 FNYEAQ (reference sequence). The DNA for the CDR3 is TGTGCCAGCAGCTTAAGTCCGGTGACTGAAGCTTTCTTT. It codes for CASSLSPVTEAFF.

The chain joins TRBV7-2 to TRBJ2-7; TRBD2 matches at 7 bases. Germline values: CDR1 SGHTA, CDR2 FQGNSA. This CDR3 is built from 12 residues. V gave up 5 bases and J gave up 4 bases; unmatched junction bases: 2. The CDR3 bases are TGTGCCAGCAGCCCCGGGGGGTACGAGCAGTACTTC. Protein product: CASSPGGYEQYF.

The DNA for the CDR3 is TGTGCCAGCAGTCCGCCCAGGGGAAGAGGCGAGCAGTACTTC. Protein product: CASSPPRGRGEQYF. The genes are TRBV6-5 and TRBJ2-7, with D maybe TRBD1 (6 bases). The germline CDR1 and CDR2 sequences are MNHEY and SVGAGI. Trimming shortened V by 5 bases and J by 6 bases, and 17 bases separated the two germline ends. The CDR3 sequence is 14 residues long.

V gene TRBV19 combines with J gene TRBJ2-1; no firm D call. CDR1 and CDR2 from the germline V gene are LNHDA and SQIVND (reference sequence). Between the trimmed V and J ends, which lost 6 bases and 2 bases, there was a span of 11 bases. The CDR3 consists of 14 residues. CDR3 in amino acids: CASSRLATYNEQFF. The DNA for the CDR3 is TGTGCCAGTAGCCGACTTGCGACCTACAATGAGCAGTTCTTC.

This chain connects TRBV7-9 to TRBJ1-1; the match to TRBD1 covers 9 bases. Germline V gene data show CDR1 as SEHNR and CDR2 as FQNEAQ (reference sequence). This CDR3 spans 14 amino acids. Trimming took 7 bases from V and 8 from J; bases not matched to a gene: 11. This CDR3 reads CASKLSPGQGEAFF. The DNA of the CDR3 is TGTGCCAGCAAGCTCTCACCCGGACAGGGGGAAGCTTTCTTT.

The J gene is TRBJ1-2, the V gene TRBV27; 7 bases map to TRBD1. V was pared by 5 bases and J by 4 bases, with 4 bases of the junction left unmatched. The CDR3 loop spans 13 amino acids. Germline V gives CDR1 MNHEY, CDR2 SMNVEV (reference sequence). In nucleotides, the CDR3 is TGTGCCAGCAGTCGACAGGGATTCTATGGCTACACCTTC. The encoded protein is CASSRQGFYGYTF.

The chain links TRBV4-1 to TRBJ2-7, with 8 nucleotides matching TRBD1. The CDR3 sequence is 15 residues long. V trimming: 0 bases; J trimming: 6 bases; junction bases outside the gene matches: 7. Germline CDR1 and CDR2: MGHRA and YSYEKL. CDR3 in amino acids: CASSQESGQGSEQYF. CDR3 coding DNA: TGCGCCAGCAGCCAAGAATCCGGACAGGGATCCGAGCAGTACTTC.

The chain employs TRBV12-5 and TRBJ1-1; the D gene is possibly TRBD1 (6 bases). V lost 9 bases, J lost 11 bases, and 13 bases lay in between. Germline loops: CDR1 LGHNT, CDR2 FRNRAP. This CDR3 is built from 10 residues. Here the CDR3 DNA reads TGTGCTAGCATGAACAGGGAGGCTTTCTTT. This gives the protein CASMNREAFF.

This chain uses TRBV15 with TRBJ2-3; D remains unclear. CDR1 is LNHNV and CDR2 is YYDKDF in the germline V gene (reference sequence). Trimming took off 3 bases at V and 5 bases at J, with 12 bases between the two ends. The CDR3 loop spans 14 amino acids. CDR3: CATSSGGFGDTQYF. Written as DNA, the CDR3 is TGTGCCACCAGCAGCGGTGGTTTTGGAGATACGCAGTATTTT.

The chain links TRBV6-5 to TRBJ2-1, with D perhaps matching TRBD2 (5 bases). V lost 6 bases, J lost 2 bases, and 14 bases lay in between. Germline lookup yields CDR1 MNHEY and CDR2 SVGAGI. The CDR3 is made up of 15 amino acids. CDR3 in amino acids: CASSPYPGTYNEQFF. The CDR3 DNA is TGTGCCAGCAGCCCTTACCCCGGGACCTACAATGAGCAGTTCTTC.

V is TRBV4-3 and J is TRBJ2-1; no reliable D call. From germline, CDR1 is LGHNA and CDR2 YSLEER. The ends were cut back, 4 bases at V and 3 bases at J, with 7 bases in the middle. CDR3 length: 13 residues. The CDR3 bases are TGCGCCAGCAGCCTAGACCGCTACAATGAGCAGTTCTTC. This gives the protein CASSLDRYNEQFF.

The CDR3 DNA is TGTGCCAGCAGTGACTTCAGGGGCCCTCTGGAGACCCAGTACTTC. Translated: CASSDFRGPLETQYF. The chain combines TRBV2 with TRBJ2-5; TRBD1 might be the D (6 bases). Germline V lookup: CDR1 SNHLY, CDR2 FYNNEI. This CDR3 is 15 amino acids long. V was trimmed by 3 bases and J by 5 bases, leaving 16 bases between them.

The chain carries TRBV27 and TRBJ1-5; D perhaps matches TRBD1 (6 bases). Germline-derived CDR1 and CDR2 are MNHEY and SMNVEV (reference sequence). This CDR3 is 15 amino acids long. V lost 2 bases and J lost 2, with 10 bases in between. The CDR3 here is CASSLEQGGNQPQHF. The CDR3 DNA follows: TGTGCCAGCAGTTTAGAACAGGGAGGCAATCAGCCCCAGCATTTT.

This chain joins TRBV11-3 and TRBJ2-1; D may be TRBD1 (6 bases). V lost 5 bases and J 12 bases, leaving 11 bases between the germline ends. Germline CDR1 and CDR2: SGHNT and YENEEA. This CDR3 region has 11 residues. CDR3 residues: CASSLGQAQFF. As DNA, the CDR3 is TGTGCCAGCAGCCTGGGACAAGCGCAGTTCTTC.

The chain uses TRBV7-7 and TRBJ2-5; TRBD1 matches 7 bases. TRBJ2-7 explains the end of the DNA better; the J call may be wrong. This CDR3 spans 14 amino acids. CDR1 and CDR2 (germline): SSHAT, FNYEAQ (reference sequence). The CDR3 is CASSFTRGTYEQYF. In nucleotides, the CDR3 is TGTGCCAGCAGCTTTACCAGGGGGACCTACGAGCAGTACTTC.

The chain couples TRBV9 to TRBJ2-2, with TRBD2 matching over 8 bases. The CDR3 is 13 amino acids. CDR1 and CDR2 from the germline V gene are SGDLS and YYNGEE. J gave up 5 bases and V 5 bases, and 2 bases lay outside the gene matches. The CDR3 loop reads CASSRGGTGELFF. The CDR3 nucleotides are TGTGCCAGCAGTCGCGGGGGGACCGGGGAGCTGTTTTTT.

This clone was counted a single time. The CDR3: CASSASRSTDTQYF. DNA for the CDR3: TGTGCCAGCAGCGCTAGCAGGTCCACAGATACGCAGTATTTT. This chain joins TRBV9 and TRBJ2-3; maybe TRBD2 (5 bases). This CDR3 comprises 14 residues. V was trimmed by 3 bases and J by 2 bases, leaving 10 bases between them. From germline, CDR1 is SGDLS and CDR2 YYNGEE.

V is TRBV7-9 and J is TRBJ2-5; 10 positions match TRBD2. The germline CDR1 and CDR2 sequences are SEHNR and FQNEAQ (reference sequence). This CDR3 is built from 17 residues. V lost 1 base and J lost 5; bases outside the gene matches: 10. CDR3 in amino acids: CASSLGASGGAVETQYF. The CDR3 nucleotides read TGTGCCAGCAGCTTAGGAGCCAGCGGGGGGGCAGTGGAGACCCAGTACTTC. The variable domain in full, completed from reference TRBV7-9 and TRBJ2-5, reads DTGVSQNPRHKITKRGQNVTFRCDPISEHNRLYWYRQTLGQGPEFLTYFQNEAQLEKSRLLSDRFSAERPKGSFSTLEIQRTEQGDSAMYLCASSLGASGGAVETQYFGPGTRLLVL.

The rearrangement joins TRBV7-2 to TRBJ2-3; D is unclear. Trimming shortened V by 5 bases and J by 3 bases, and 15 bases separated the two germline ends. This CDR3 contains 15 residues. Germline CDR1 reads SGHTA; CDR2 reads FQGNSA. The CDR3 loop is CASSTLRLATDTQYF. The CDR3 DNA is TGTGCCAGCAGCACGTTGCGGCTGGCGACAGATACGCAGTATTTT. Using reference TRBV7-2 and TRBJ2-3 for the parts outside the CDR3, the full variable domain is GAGVSQSPSNKVTEKGKDVELRCDPISGHTALYWYRQSLGQGLEFLIYFQGNSAPDKSGLPSDRFSAERTGGSVSTLTIQRTQQEDSAVYLCASSTLRLATDTQYFGPGTRLTVL.

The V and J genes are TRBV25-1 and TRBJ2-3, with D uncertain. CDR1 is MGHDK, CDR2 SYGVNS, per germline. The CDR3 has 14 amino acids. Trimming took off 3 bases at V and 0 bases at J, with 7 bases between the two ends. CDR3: CASSERQSTDTQYF. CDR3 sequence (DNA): TGTGCCAGCAGTGAGCGCCAAAGCACAGATACGCAGTATTTT.

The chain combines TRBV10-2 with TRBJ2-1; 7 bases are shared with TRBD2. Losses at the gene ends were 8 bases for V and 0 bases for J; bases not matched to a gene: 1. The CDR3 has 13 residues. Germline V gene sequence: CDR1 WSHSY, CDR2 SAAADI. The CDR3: CASGDYSYNEQFF. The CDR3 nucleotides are TGCGCCAGCGGGGACTACTCCTACAATGAGCAGTTCTTC.